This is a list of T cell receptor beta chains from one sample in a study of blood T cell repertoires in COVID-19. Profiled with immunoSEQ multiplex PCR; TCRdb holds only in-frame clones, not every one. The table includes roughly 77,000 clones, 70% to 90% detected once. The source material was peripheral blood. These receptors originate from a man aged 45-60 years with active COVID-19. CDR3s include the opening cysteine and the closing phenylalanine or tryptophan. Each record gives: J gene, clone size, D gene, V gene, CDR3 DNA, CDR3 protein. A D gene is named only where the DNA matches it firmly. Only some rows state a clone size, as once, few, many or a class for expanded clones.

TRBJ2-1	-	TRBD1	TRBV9	TGTGCCAGCAGCGATGGGCTCCGGGACAGGGCCTACAATGAGCAGTTCTTC	CASSDGLRDRAYNEQFF
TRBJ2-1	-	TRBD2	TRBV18	TGTGCCAGCTCACCACCTAGCGGGAGGGCCTTCGATGAGCAGTTCTTC	CASSPPSGRAFDEQFF
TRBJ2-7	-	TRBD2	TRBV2	TGTGCCAGCAGTCTCGCGGGAGGCAACTACGAGCAGTACTTC	CASSLAGGNYEQYF
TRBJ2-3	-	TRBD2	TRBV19	TGTGCCAGTAAAAGTACCATCCTAGCGGGAGACACAGATACGCAGTATTTT	CASKSTILAGDTDTQYF
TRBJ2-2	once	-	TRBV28	TGTGCCAGCAGTCTTGGTAGTTACGGCACCGGGGAGCTGTTTTTT	CASSLGSYGTGELFF
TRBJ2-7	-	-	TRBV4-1	TGCGCCAGCAGCCAAGACCTGACGGCGGGGCGTTCCTACGAGCAGTACTTC	CASSQDLTAGRSYEQYF
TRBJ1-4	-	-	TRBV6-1	TGTGCCAGCAGTGAAAGCCTGAGTAATGAAAAACTGTTTTTT	CASSESLSNEKLFF
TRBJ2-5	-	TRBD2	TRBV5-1	TGCGCCAGCAGCTTGTTCACTAGCGGACAAGAGACCCAGTACTTC	CASSLFTSGQETQYF
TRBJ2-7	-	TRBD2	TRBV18	TGTGCCAGCTCACAAGCGGCACCGGGACTAGTGCTCTACGAGCAGTACTTC	CASSQAAPGLVLYEQYF
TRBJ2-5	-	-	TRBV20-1	TGCAGTGCCACTCGGGATGCGACCCAGTACTTC	CSATRDATQYF
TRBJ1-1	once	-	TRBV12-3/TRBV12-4	TGTGCCAGCAGTACAGACACGAACACTGAAGCTTTCTTT	CASSTDTNTEAFF
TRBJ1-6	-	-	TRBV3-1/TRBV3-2	TGTGCCAGCAGCCTGGCGGGCTCCTATAATTCACCCCTCCACTTT	CASSLAGSYNSPLHF
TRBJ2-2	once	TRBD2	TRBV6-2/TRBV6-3	TGTGCCAGCAGTTACGATCCGGGGGGGAACACCGGGGAGCTGTTTTTT	CASSYDPGGNTGELFF
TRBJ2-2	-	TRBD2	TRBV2	TGTGCCAGCAGACTAGCGATTGGGAACACCGGGGAGCTGTTTTTT	CASRLAIGNTGELFF
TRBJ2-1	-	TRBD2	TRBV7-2	TGTGCCAGCAGCTTAGTGATCCCAGCGGGATCCTACAATGAGCAGTTCTTC	CASSLVIPAGSYNEQFF
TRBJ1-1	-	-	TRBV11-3	TGTGCCAGCAGCTTAGCTAGCGCAGGGAAGCACACTGAAGCTTTCTTT	CASSLASAGKHTEAFF
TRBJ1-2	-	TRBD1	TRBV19	TGTGCCAGTTCCCCTGTGTTGGGACAGGCCGACTATGGCTACACCTTC	CASSPVLGQADYGYTF
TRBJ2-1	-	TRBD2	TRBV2	TGTGCCAGCACGGAAGTGGCTAGCGGCTACAATGAGCAGTTCTTC	CASTEVASGYNEQFF
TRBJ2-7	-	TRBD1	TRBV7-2	TGTGCCAGCAGCTTATTGGGGACAGGGGCATCCTCCTACGAGCAGTACTTC	CASSLLGTGASSYEQYF
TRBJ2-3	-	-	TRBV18	TGTGCCAGCTCACCAATGGCGGGCCAGATAACCGGAGATACGCAGTATTTT	CASSPMAGQITGDTQYF
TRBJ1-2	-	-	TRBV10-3	TGTGTCTCGAGGTTTGAACTAGGCTACACCTTC	CVSRFELGYTF
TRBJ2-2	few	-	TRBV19	TGTGCCAGTAGTCTTTTCAGGGCCACCGGGGAGCTGTTTTTT	CASSLFRATGELFF
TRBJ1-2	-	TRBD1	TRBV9	TGTGCCAGCAGCGCGCCAGGGGGAAGGGGCTACACCTTC	CASSAPGGRGYTF
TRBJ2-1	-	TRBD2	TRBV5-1	TGCGCCAGCAGCTTTAGGGCTAGCGGGAGCTCCTACAATGAGCAGTTCTTC	CASSFRASGSSYNEQFF
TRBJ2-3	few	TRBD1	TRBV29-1	TGCAGCGCGCGACAGGGGGCCACGCACACAGATACGCAGTATTTT	CSARQGATHTDTQYF
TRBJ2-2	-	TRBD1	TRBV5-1	TGCGCCAGCAGCCAAGGTTGGCAGGGGGCAGACACCGGGGAGCTGTTTTTT	CASSQGWQGADTGELFF